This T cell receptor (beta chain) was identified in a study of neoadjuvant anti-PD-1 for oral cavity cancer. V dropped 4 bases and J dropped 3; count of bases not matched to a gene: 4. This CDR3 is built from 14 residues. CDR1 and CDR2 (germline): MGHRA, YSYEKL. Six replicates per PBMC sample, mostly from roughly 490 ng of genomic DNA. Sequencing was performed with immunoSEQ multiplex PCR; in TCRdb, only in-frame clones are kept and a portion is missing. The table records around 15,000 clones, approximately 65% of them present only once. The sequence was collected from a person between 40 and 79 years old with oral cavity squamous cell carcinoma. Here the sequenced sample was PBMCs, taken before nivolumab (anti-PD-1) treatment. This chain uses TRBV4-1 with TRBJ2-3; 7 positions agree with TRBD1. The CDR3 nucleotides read TGCGCCAGCAGCCGCACAGGGGAAACAGATACGCAGTATTTT. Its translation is CASSRTGETDTQYF.